This TCR beta chain derives from a study of cytomegalovirus exposure and HLA in healthy donors. Study-wide background: Earlier findings included 117 million unique TCR beta sequences obtained from 180 million or so T cells. Findings and limits, study-wide: The authors enumerated some 160 TCR beta chains as linked to cytomegalovirus.

In the case of this clone: Its matching antigen is unknown.

PCR was performed using 60 Vbeta and 13 Jbeta primers. Authors' processing steps: Some 11 million shared chains were among the about 80 million unique TCR beta chains that a later analysis counted. The repertoire was sequenced with immunoSEQ multiplex PCR; TCRdb's copy has only in-frame clones and lacks some. V and J calls and clone size follow that table, whereas D and trimming were derived from the DNA. The sample records more than 150,000 clones, roughly 84% being singletons. This CDR3 has 16 amino acids. V gave up 3 bases and J gave up 2 bases, with 12 bases separating them. CDR1 is SGDLS and CDR2 is YYNGEE in the germline V gene.

The sequence came from a woman between 50 and 59 years old in good health and CMV-seropositive. The chain combines TRBV9 with TRBJ1-6; weak D call: TRBD1 (6 bases). Specimen: PBMCs. The DNA of the CDR3 is TGTGCCAGCAGCGCCGAACAGGGAACCTATAATTCACCCCTCCACTTT. Its translation is CASSAEQGTYNSPLHF.